This T cell receptor (beta chain) appears in the sequencing data of a study of OX40 agonist ivuxolimab in advanced cancers. Whole-study context: Ivuxolimab, an antibody acting as an agonist of OX40 (CD134), was used to treat patients. Across the patients, intravenous ivuxolimab was delivered every 2 weeks at 0.01 to 10 mg/kg.

Study-level findings and limits: Low normalized clonal expansion also occurred in some nonresponding patients.

CDR1 is SGHAT, CDR2 FQNNGV, per germline. Trimming removed 1 base at V and 6 bases at J, with 13 bases between. The CDR3 is made up of 14 amino acids. The protocol was immunoSEQ multiplex PCR, while the TCRdb copy is restricted to in-frame clones and leaves out a portion. The sample shows some 42,000 clones, approximately 92% of them seen only once. About this clone: The antigen is undetermined.

The clonotype comes from an adult with an advanced solid tumor such as melanoma, head and neck, liver or kidney cancer. The specimen was CD4+ or CD8+ T cells sorted from blood, collected in a trial of the OX40 agonist ivuxolimab. The rearrangement links TRBV11-2 to TRBJ2-7, with D tentatively TRBD2 (5 bases). For the CDR3, the DNA is TGTGCCAGCAGCTTAGTGGACCACCGGGGCGAGCAGTACTTC. Translating gives CASSLVDHRGEQYF.